The 13 T cell receptor beta chains listed next were all sequenced from one sample in a study of T cells in Graves' hyperthyroidism and ophthalmopathy. TCR beta CDR3 regions were amplified from RNA transcripts. Primed by the HTBI set, a first-round RT-PCR was run on the TCR CDR3. TCRdb processed the multiplex PCR reads anew with MiXCR; each CDR3 protein has one entry. The sample holds about 360,000 distinct CDR3 sequences, roughly 14% seen once. The sequenced sample was blood. These receptors came from a man aged 30 to 39 with Graves' hyperthyroidism that later progressed to Graves' ophthalmopathy.

The sample holds a few counts of this clonotype. The V and J genes are TRBV4-2 and TRBJ1-4; no definite D call. CDR1 and CDR2 from the germline V gene are LGHNA and YNFKEQ. This CDR3 is built from 15 residues. V was cut by 0 bases and J by 8 bases, with 13 bases left in between. CDR3 amino acids: CASSQETYSSEKLFF. As DNA, the CDR3 is TGTGCCAGCAGCCAAGAAACGTACTCTAGCGAAAAACTGTTTTTT.

The rearrangement joins TRBV20-1 to TRBJ1-1; TRBD1 is a possible D gene (6 bases). The CDR3 has 14 residues. CDR1 and CDR2 from the germline V gene are DFQATT and SNEGSKA (reference sequence). The V end was cut by 0 bases, the J end by 0 bases, with 8 bases between. CDR3 nucleotides: TGCAGTGCTAGAGACCAGGGGATGAACACTGAAGCTTTCTTT. Protein: CSARDQGMNTEAFF.

This clonotype was seen repeatedly, ten times or more. This chain links TRBV9 with TRBJ2-7; unclear D gene. Germline V gives CDR1 SGDLS, CDR2 YYNGEE. The CDR3 spans 13 residues. V dropped 0 bases and J dropped 0 bases, with 4 bases sitting between them. DNA for the CDR3: TGTGCCAGCAGCGTAGGCCACTCCTACGAGCAGTACTTC. It specifies CASSVGHSYEQYF.

This clonotype turned up a few times. The rearrangement uses TRBV15 and TRBJ2-3, with D possibly matching TRBD2 (7 bases). CDR1 is LNHNV, CDR2 YYDKDF, per germline (reference sequence). The CDR3 runs to 17 residues. V was clipped by 5 bases and J by 0 bases, with 18 bases between them. CDR3 region: CATSDGRGAFSTDTQYF. Here the CDR3 DNA reads TGTGCCACCAGCGATGGGAGGGGGGCTTTCAGCACAGATACGCAGTATTTT. Using reference TRBV15 and TRBJ2-3 for the parts outside the CDR3, the full variable domain is DAMVIQNPRYQVTQFGKPVTLSCSQTLNHNVMYWYQQKSSQAPKLLFHYYDKDFNNEADTPDNFQSRRPNTSFCFLDIRSPGLGDTAMYLCATSDGRGAFSTDTQYFGPGTRLTVL.

This clonotype was detected ten times or more. The V call is TRBV5-8, the J call TRBJ2-5, with 12 bases identical to TRBD1. Germline loops: CDR1 SGHTS, CDR2 YDEGEE. The CDR3 extends over 16 amino acids. V dropped 2 bases and J dropped 5; count of bases not matched to a gene: 7. CDR3 in amino acids: CASSLPGQGALETQYF. The CDR3 bases are TGTGCCAGCAGCTTACCGGGACAGGGGGCTCTGGAGACCCAGTACTTC. Variable domain in full (rest from reference TRBV5-8 and TRBJ2-5): EAGVTQSPTHLIKTRGQQATLRCSPISGHTSVYWYQQALGLGLQFLLWYDEGEERNRGNFPPRFSGRQFPNYSSELNVNALELEDSALYLCASSLPGQGALETQYFGPGTRLLVL.

This clonotype occurred a few times. The rearrangement uses TRBV4-1 and TRBJ1-2; 8 bases fit TRBD1. Trimming cost V 4 bases and J 0 bases; bases outside gene matches: 4. The V gene's germline CDR1 is MGHRA and CDR2 YSYEKL. There are 15 residues in the CDR3. In DNA form, the CDR3 reads TGCGCCAGCAGCCCCGGGACAGGCGCTAACTATGGCTACACCTTC. This translates into CASSPGTGANYGYTF.

This clonotype was observed at least ten times. The CDR3, as DNA: TGCGCCAGTCAACAGGGGGCAAGGACAGATACGCAGTATTTT. Translation gives CASQQGARTDTQYF. This chain uses TRBV5-1 with TRBJ2-3; 9 bases align to TRBD1. Trimming at V came to 8 bases and at J to 3 bases, leaving 7 bases not matched to a gene. The CDR3 loop spans 14 amino acids. The germline CDR1 and CDR2 sequences are SGHRS and YFSETQ.

This clonotype was counted a few times. The chain couples TRBV7-9 to TRBJ2-1, with D possibly TRBD2 on 5 matching bases. This CDR3 has 10 residues. Germline V lookup: CDR1 SEHNR, CDR2 FQNEAQ (reference sequence). Trimming took off 1 base at V and 15 bases at J, with 7 bases between the two ends. The CDR3 bases are TGTGCCAGCAGCTTAGGAGAGGGGTTCTTC. It encodes CASSLGEGFF.

The chain links TRBV28 to TRBJ2-7; D unclear. V was trimmed by 2 bases and J by 2 bases, leaving 10 bases between them. The germline CDR1 and CDR2 sequences are MDHEN and SYDVKM. CDR3 length: 14 residues. The DNA of the CDR3 is TGTGCCAGCAGTTTAGACGGACCACCCTACGAGCAGTACTTC. This codes for CASSLDGPPYEQYF.

The count of this clonotype is one. The chain is built from TRBV11-2 and TRBJ2-5; TRBD2 matches 8 bases. The V and J ends lost 0 bases and 9 bases, in that order; junction bases with no gene match: 6. Germline V gene sequence: CDR1 SGHAT, CDR2 FQNNGV. The CDR3 runs 14 residues. CDR3 in amino acids: CASSLEAGGRAQYF. DNA for the CDR3: TGTGCCAGCAGCTTAGAGGCGGGGGGAAGAGCCCAGTACTTC.

In this sample, this clonotype turned up a few times. The chain links TRBV28 to TRBJ2-3; no firm D call. Germline V lookup: CDR1 MDHEN, CDR2 SYDVKM. V was cut by 6 bases and J by 10 bases, with 11 bases left in between. The CDR3 is 11 amino acids. The CDR3 DNA reads as TGTGCCAGCAGGGGCCCAAGGGCGCAGTATTTT. Translating it yields CASRGPRAQYF. Filled out from reference TRBV28 and TRBJ2-3, the complete variable domain reads DVKVTQSSRYLVKRTGEKVFLECVQDMDHENMFWYRQDPGLGLRLIYFSYDVKMKEKGDIPEGYSVSREKKERFSLILESASTNQTSMYLCASRGPRAQYFGPGTRLTVL.

This clonotype was counted many times. The V gene is TRBV12-3 or TRBV12-4, the J gene TRBJ2-3; 8 bases agree with TRBD1. V shed 1 base and J 3 bases; nucleotides not matched to a gene: 3. The CDR3 consists of 15 residues. The CDR3 is CASSLGQGATDTQYF. CDR3 nucleotides: TGTGCCAGCAGTTTAGGTCAGGGGGCAACAGATACGCAGTATTTT.

With respect to this clonotype: Sequence at one end of the junction differs from germline and may be a read error. The chain is built from TRBV20-1 and TRBJ1-6; perhaps TRBD1 as D (5 bases). This CDR3 has 16 residues. Germline lookup yields CDR1 DFQATT and CDR2 SNEGSKA (reference sequence). The CDR3 spells CSAAELLHRLNSPLRF. CDR3 DNA sequence: TGCAGTGCCGCCGAACTTCTCCACAGGCTAAATTCACCCCTCCGCTTT.